The sequence of this T cell receptor (beta chain) was determined in a study of blood T cell repertoires in COVID-19. About the study: The origin of the acute and convalescent COVID-19 samples was the United States, Italy and Spain. Sources were T cells, B-cell-depleted T cells, or PBMCs; the material itself was cDNA or gDNA.

The CDR3 contains 14 residues. CDR1 SNHLY and CDR2 FYNNEI come from the germline V gene. Trimming removed 6 bases at V and 7 bases at J, with 17 bases between. As processed by the authors: Amplification of reference gene primers provided the estimated nucleated cell counts. The table came from immunoSEQ multiplex PCR; TCRdb's copy has only in-frame clones and leaves some out. D and trimming were read from the DNA, whereas the V and J calls and clone size are those reported in that table. The sample holds over 200,000 clones, 80% to 90% seen once. The TCR comes from a man at least 80 years old with acute or convalescent COVID-19. This chain joins TRBV2 and TRBJ2-3, with D unclear. The sample comprised peripheral blood. The CDR3 coding sequence is TGTGCCAGCAGATCGGAAGCAGCAGGAAATACGCAGTATTTT. Encoded protein: CASRSEAAGNTQYF.